In its sample, the clone carrying this TCR beta chain was seen many times. Its antigen is unknown. Each CDR3 protein is one row after TCRdb ran MiXCR on the RT-PCR reads. This sample has hundreds of thousands of distinct CDR3 sequences, with 7.6% found just once. The data stem from a study of response to subunit inactivated influenza vaccine. Study-wide results and limits: It was the authors' suggestion that each seasonal influenza vaccination recruits few new T cells.

Germline CDR1 reads DFQATT; CDR2 reads SNEGSKA (reference sequence). The CDR3 runs to 20 residues. The ends lost 0 bases at V and 5 bases at J; junction bases unmatched: 22. The chain joins TRBV20-1 to TRBJ2-3, with 8 positions matching TRBD2. This TCR came from a man aged 50 to 69 who received an inactivated influenza vaccine. The specimen was PBMCs from blood, collected roughly 24 months after vaccination. The CDR3 region has the DNA TGCAGTGCTAGAGATCTATTGGGGAGCGGGAGAGAATCCGTTAGAGATACGCAGTATTTT. Encoded protein: CSARDLLGSGRESVRDTQYF.